This T cell receptor beta chain was sequenced during a study of blood T cell repertoires in COVID-19. Looking at the study overall: PBMCs, B-cell-depleted T cells, or T cells provided the cDNA or gDNA that made up the material.

Repertoires were generated with immunoSEQ multiplex PCR, while TCRdb's copy carries only in-frame clones and drops some. The sample lists about 480,000 clones, more than 75% occurring once. The CDR3 runs to 15 residues. V lost 1 base to trimming and J lost 7 bases; unmatched junction nucleotides: 6. CDR1 GTSNPN and CDR2 SVGIG come from the germline V gene (reference sequence). In assigning cohorts, the study relied on participant-reported clinical history. Cohort 3 recovered donors had two negative PCRs, clearance, or symptom resolution. This TCR was sampled from a woman aged 40 to 50 who had recovered from COVID-19. Source material: PBMCs or T cells enriched from blood (not recorded which). V is TRBV30 and J is TRBJ1-6, with 8 positions matching TRBD1. The CDR3 sequence: CAWSGGQEGNSPLHF. DNA for the CDR3: TGTGCCTGGAGTGGGGGACAGGAGGGGAATTCACCCCTCCACTTT.